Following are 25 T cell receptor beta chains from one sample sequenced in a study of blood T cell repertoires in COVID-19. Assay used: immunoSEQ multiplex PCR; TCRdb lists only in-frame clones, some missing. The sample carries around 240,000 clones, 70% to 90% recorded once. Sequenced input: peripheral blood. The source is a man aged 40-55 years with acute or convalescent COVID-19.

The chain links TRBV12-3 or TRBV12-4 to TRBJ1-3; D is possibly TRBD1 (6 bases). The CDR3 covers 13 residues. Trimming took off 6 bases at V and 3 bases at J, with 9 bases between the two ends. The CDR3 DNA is TGTGCCAGCAGAAGGACAGATGGAAACACCATATATTTT. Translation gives CASRRTDGNTIYF.

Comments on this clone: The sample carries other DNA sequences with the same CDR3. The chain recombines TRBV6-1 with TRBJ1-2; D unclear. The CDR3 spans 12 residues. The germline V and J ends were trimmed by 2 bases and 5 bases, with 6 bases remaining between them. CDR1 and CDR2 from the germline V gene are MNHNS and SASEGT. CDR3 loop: CASSEPGYGYTF. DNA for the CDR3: TGTGCCAGCAGTGAACCGGGGTATGGCTACACCTTC.

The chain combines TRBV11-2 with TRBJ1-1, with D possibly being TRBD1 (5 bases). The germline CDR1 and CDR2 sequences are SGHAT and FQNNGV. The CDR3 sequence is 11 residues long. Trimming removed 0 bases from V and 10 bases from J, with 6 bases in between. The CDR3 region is CASSLDRVAFF. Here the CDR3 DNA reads TGTGCCAGCAGCTTAGACAGGGTAGCTTTCTTT.

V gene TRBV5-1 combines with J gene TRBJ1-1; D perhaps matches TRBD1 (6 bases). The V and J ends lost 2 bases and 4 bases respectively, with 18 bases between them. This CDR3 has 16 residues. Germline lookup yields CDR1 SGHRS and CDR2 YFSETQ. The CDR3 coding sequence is TGCGCCAGCAGCTTCGTGGCAGGGGCCCCGGGCACTGAAGCTTTCTTT. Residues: CASSFVAGAPGTEAFF. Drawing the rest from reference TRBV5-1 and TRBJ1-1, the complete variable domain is KAGVTQTPRYLIKTRGQQVTLSCSPISGHRSVSWYQQTPGQGLQFLFEYFSETQRNKGNFPGRFSGRQFSNSRSEMNVSTLELGDSALYLCASSFVAGAPGTEAFFGQGTRLTVV.

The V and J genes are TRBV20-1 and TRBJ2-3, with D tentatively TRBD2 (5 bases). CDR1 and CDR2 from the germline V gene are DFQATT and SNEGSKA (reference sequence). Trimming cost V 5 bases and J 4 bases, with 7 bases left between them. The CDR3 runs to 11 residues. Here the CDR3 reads CSASGSDTQYF. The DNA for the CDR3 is TGCAGTGCTTCGGGATCAGATACGCAGTATTTT.

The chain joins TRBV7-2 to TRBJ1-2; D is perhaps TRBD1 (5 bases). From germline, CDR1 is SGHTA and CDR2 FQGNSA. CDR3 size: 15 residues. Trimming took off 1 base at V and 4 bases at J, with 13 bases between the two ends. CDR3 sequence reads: CASSLETRGGYGYTF. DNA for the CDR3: TGTGCCAGCAGCTTAGAGACCCGGGGGGGCTATGGCTACACCTTC.

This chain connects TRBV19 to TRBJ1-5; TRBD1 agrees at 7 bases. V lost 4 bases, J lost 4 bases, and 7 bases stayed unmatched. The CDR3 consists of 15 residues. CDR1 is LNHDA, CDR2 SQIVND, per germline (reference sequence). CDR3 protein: CASSNRQGGNQPQHF. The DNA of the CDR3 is TGTGCCAGTAGTAATAGACAGGGCGGGAATCAGCCCCAGCATTTT.

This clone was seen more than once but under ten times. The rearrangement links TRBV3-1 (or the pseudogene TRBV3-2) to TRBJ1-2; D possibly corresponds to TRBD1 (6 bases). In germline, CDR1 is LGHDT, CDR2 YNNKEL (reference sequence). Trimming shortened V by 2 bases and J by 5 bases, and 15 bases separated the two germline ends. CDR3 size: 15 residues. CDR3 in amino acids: CASSQWDTRHYGYTF. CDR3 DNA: TGTGCCAGCAGCCAATGGGACACCCGGCATTATGGCTACACCTTC.

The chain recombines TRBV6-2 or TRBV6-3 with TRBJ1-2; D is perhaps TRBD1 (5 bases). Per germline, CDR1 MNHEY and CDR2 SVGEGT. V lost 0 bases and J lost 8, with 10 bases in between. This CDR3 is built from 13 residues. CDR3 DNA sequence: TGTGCCAGCAGTTACTCGACAGTTACCGGCTACACCTTC. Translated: CASSYSTVTGYTF.

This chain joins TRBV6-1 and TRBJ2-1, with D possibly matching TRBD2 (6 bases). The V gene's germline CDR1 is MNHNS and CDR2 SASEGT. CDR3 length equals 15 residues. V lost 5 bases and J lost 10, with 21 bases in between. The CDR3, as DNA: TGTGCCAGCAGTTTGACTAGACTCACATTCTACGAGCAGTTCTTC. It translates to CASSLTRLTFYEQFF.

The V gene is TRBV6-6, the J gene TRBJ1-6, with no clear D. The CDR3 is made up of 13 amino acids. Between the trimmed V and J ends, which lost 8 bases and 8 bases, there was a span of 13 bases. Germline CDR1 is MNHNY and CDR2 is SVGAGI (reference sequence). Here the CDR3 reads CASGPSHDSPLHF. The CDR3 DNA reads TGTGCCAGCGGGCCCAGCCACGATTCACCCCTCCACTTT.

CDR3 sequence reads: CASSVETGLVYGYTF. The CDR3 nucleotides are TGTGCCAGCAGTGTGGAGACAGGGCTCGTCTATGGCTACACCTTC. The chain uses TRBV2 and TRBJ1-2; 7 bases map to TRBD1. Germline values: CDR1 SNHLY, CDR2 FYNNEI. V was clipped by 4 bases and J by 4 bases; unmatched bases: 9. This CDR3 has 15 residues.

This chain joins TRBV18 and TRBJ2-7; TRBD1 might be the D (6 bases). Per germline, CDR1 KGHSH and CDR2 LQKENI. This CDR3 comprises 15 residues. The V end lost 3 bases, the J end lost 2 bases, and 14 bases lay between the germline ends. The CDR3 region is CASSPRDNGAYEQYF. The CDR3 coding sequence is TGTGCCAGCTCACCCCGGGACAACGGAGCCTACGAGCAGTACTTC.

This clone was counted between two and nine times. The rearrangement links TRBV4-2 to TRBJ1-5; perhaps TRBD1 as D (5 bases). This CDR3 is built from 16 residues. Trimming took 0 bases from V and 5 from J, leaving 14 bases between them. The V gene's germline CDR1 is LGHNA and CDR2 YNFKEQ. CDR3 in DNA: TGTGCCAGCAGCCAAGATTTGGGGGGGAGCCATCAGCCCCAGCATTTT. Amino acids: CASSQDLGGSHQPQHF.

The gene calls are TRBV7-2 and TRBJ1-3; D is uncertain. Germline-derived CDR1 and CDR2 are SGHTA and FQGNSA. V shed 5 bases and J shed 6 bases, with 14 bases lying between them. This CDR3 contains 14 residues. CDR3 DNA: TGTGCCAGCAGCGCCTCGCGAGGCCCAAACACCATATATTTT. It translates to CASSASRGPNTIYF.

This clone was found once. The CDR3 is CASSGTGSPDTQYF. The CDR3 coding sequence is TGTGCCAGCAGCGGAACAGGGAGCCCAGATACGCAGTATTTT. V and J are TRBV5-4 and TRBJ2-3; D may be TRBD1 (6 bases). V was trimmed by 4 bases and J by 4 bases, leaving 13 bases between them. This CDR3 has 14 amino acids. Germline values: CDR1 SGHNT, CDR2 YYREEE (reference sequence).

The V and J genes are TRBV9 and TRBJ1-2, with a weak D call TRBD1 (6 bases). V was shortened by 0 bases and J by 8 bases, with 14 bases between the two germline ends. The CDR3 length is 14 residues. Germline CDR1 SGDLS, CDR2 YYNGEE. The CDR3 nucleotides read TGTGCCAGCAGCGTAGGGGGAGGGGGAACCGGCTACACCTTC. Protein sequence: CASSVGGGGTGYTF.

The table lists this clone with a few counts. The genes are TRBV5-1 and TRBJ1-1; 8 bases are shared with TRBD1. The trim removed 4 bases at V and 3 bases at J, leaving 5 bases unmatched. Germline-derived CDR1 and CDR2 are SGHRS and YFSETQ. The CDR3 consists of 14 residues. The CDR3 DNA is TGCGCCAGCAGCGAGACAGGGGAGGACACTGAAGCTTTCTTT. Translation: CASSETGEDTEAFF.

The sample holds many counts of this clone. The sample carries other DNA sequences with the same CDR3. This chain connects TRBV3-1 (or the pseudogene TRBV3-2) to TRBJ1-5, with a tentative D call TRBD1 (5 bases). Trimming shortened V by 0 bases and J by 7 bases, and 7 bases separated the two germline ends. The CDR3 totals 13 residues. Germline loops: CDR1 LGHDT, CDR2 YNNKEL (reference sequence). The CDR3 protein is CASSQDRGQPQHF. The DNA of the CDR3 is TGTGCCAGCAGCCAAGATCGGGGGCAGCCCCAGCATTTT.

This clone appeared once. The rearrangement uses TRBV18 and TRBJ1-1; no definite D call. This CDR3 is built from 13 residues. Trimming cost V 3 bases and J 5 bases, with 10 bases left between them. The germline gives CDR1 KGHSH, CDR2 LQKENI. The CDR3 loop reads CASSPPGRTEAFF. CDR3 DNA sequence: TGTGCCAGCTCACCCCCGGGAAGAACTGAAGCTTTCTTT.

CDR3 sequence reads: CASRSGGADTQYF. In DNA form, the CDR3 reads TGCGCCAGCAGGAGCGGGGGTGCAGATACGCAGTATTTT. The chain is built from TRBV10-2 and TRBJ2-3; 8 bases match TRBD2. Looked up from germline, CDR1 is WSHSY and CDR2 is SAAADI. The CDR3 runs to 13 residues. V was clipped by 6 bases and J by 4 bases; unmatched bases: 3.

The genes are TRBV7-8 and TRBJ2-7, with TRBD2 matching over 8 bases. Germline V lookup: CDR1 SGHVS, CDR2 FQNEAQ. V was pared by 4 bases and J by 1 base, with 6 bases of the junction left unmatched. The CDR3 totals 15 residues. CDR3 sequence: CASSSQAGESYEQYF. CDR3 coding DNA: TGTGCCAGCAGCTCCCAAGCGGGGGAGTCCTACGAGCAGTACTTC.

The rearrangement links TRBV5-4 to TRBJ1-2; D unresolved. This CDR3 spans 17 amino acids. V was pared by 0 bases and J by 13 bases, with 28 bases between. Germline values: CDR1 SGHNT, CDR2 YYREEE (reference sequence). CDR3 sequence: CASSLASLAAGAWVLTF. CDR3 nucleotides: TGTGCCAGCAGCTTGGCCAGCTTGGCAGCGGGCGCATGGGTCCTCACCTTC.

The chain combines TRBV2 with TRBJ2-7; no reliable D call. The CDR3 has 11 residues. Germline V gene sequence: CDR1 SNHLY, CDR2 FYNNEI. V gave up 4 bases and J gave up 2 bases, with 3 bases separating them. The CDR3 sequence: CASSGPYEQYF. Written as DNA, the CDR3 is TGTGCCAGCAGTGGGCCCTACGAGCAGTACTTC.

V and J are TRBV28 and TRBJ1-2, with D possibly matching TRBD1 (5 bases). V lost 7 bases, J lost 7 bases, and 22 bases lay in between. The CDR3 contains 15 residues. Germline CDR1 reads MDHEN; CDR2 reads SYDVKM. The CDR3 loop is CASNSLPGPGGGYTF. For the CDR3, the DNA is TGTGCCAGCAACAGCCTACCCGGACCCGGGGGTGGCTACACCTTC.